This T cell receptor (beta chain) was captured by sequencing in a study of spatial heterogeneity in lung cancer. This clonotype was seen many times. Indicated time point: sample taken at primary tumor resection. TCR cDNA molecules were tagged individually, and each one carried a unique molecular identifier. TCRdb called the 5' RACE reads again in MiXCR, with one record for every CDR3 protein. The table lists some 7,700 distinct CDR3 sequences, roughly 16% of them singletons, with less than 15% in the top ten. The sample was normal lung tissue next to the tumor, taken at surgery. This receptor was obtained from a male donor with early-stage non-small cell lung cancer.

The CDR3: CASSLTGTSPSDTQYF. DNA for the CDR3: TGTGCCAGCAGCTTAACCGGGACTAGTCCATCAGATACGCAGTATTTT. The rearrangement joins TRBV7-3 to TRBJ2-3, with TRBD2 identical over 8 bases. Germline V gene data show CDR1 as SGHTA and CDR2 as FQGTGA. The CDR3 sequence is 16 residues long. V was pared by 0 bases and J by 4 bases, with 6 bases of the junction left unmatched.